This T cell receptor beta chain was sequenced for a study of T cell responses to AZD1222 COVID-19 vaccine. Looked up from germline, CDR1 is SGHTS and CDR2 is YDEGEE. CDR3 size: 17 residues. J gave up 2 bases and V 2 bases, and 8 bases lay outside the gene matches. Here immunoSEQ multiplex PCR was the method, and the copy in TCRdb shows in-frame clones only, minus some. The sample carries approximately 110,000 clones, around 94% recorded once. The receptor comes from an adult in good health. The sequenced sample was peripheral blood, obtained on day 0 of AZD1222 vaccination. This chain connects TRBV5-8 to TRBJ1-5; 9 nucleotides align to TRBD1. CDR3 nucleotide sequence: TGTGCCAGCAGCTTCCACGGGACAGGGCGCGGCAATCAGCCCCAGCATTTT. This translates into CASSFHGTGRGNQPQHF.